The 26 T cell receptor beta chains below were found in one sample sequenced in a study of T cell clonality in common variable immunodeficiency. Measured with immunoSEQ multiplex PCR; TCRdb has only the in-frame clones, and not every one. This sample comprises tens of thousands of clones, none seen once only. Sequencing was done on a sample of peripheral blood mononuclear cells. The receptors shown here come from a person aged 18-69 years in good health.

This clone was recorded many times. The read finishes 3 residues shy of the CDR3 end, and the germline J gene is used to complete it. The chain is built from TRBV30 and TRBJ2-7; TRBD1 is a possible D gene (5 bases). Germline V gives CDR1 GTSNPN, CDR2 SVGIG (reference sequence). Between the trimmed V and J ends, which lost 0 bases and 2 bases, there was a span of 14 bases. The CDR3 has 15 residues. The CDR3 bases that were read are TGTGCCTGGAGTGTACCAGAAAGGGGCGCCTACGAG. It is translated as CAWSVPERGAYE. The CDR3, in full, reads CAWSVPERGAYEQYF.

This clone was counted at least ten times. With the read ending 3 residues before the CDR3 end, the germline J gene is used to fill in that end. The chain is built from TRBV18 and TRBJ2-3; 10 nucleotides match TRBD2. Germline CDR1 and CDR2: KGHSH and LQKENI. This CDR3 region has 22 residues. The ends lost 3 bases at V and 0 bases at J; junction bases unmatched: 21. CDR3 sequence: CASSPNSPSGSITYNSTDTQYF. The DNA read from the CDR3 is TGTGCCAGCTCACCGAATTCACCTAGCGGGAGTATTACTTATAACAGCACAGATACG. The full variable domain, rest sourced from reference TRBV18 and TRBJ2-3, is NAGVMQNPRHLVRRRGQEARLRCSPMKGHSHVYWYRQLPEEGLKFMVYLQKENIIDESGMPKERFSAEFPKEGPSILRIQQVVRGDSAAYFCASSPNSPSGSITYNSTDTQYFGPGTRLTVL.

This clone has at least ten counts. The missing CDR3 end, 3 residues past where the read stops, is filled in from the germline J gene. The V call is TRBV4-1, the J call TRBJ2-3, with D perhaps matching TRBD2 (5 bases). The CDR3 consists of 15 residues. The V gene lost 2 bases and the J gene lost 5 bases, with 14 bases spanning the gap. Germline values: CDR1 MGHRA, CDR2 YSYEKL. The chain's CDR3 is CASSQSTGVRDTQYF. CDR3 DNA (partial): TGCGCCAGCAGCCAATCCACCGGGGTACGAGATACG.

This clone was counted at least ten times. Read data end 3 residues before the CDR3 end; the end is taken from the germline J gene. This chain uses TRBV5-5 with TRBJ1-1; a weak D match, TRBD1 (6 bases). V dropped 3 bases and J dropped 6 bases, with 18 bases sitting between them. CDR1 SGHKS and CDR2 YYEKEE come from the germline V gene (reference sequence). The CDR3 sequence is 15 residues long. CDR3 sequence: CASSWGLREGAEAFF. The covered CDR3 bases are TGTGCCAGCAGCTGGGGGCTCAGGGAGGGGGCTGAA.

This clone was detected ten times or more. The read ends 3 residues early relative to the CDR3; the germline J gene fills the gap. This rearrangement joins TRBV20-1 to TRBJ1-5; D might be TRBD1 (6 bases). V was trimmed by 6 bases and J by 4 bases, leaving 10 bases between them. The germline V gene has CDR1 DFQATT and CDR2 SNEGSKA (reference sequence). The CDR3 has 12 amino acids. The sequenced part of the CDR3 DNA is TGCAGTGCAGGCAGGGGAAATCAGCCC. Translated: CSAGRGNQP. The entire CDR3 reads CSAGRGNQPQHF.

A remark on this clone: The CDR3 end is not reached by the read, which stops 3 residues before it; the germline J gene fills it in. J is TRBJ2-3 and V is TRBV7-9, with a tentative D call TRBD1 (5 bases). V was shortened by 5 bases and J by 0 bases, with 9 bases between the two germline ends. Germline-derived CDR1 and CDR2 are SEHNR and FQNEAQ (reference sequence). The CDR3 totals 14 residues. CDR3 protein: CASSTDRSTDTQYF. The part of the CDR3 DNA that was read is TGTGCCAGCAGCACTGACAGAAGCACAGATACG.

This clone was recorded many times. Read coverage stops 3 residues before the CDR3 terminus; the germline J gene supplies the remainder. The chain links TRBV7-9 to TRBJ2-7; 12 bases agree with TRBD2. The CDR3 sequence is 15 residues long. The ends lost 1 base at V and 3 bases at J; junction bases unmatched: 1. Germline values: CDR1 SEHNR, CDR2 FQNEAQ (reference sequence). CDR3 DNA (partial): TGTGCCAGCAGCTTAGGGACTAGCGGGATCTACGAG. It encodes CASSLGTSGIYE. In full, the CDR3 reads CASSLGTSGIYEQYF.

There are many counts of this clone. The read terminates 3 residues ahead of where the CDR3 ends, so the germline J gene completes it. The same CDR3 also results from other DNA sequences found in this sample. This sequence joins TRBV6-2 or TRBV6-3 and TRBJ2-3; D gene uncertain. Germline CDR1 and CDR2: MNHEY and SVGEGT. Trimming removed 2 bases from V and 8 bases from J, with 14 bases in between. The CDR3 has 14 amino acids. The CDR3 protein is CASSYPRQPPTQYF. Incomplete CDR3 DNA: TGTGCCAGCAGTTACCCCAGGCAGCCCCCTACG.

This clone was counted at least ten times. The CDR3 sequence is CASSLEGGGYNSPLHF. CDR3 bases read: TGCGCCAGCAGCTTGGAAGGGGGAGGGTATAATTCACCC. The chain joins TRBV5-1 to TRBJ1-6; TRBD1 might be the D (6 bases). The read comes to an end 3 residues before the CDR3 does, leaving the germline J gene to fill in the end. V was trimmed by 0 bases and J by 4 bases, leaving 11 bases between them. Per germline, CDR1 SGHRS and CDR2 YFSETQ. The CDR3 is 16 residues long. The variable domain in full, completed from reference TRBV5-1 and TRBJ1-6, reads KAGVTQTPRYLIKTRGQQVTLSCSPISGHRSVSWYQQTPGQGLQFLFEYFSETQRNKGNFPGRFSGRQFSNSRSEMNVSTLELGDSALYLCASSLEGGGYNSPLHFGNGTRLTVT.

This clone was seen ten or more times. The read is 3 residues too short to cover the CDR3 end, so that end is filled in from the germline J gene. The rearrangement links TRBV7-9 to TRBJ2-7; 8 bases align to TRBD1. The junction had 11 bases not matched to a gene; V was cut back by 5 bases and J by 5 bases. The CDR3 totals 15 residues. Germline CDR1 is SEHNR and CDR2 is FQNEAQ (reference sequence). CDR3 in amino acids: CASSLGWAGGDEQYF. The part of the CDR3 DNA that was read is TGTGCCAGCAGCCTAGGGTGGGCAGGGGGCGACGAG. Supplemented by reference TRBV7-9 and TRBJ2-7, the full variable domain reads DTGVSQNPRHKITKRGQNVTFRCDPISEHNRLYWYRQTLGQGPEFLTYFQNEAQLEKSRLLSDRFSAERPKGSFSTLEIQRTEQGDSAMYLCASSLGWAGGDEQYFGPGTRLTVT.

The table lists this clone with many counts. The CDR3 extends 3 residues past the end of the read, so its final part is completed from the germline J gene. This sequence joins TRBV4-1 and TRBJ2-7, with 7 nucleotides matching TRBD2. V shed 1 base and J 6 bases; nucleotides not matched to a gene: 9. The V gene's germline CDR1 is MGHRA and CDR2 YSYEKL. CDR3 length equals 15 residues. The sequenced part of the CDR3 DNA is TGCGCCAGCAGCCAAGGGGTAGCGGGCGCCTCCGAG. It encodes CASSQGVAGASE. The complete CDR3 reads CASSQGVAGASEQYF.

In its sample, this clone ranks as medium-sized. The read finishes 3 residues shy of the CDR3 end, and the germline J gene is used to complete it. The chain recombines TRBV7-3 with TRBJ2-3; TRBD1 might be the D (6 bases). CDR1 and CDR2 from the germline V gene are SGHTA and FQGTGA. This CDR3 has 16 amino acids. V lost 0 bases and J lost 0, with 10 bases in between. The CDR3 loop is CASSLTDRPSTDTQYF. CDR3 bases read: TGTGCCAGCAGCTTAACGGACAGACCTAGCACAGATACG.

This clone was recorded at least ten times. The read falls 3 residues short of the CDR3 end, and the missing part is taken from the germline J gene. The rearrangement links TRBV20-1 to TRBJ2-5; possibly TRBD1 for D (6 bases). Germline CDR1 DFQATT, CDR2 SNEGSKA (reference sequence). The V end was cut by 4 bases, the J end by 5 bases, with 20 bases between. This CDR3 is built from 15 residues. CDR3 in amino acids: CSAIPMTGPRETQYF. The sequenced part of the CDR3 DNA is TGCAGTGCTATCCCGATGACAGGCCCTCGGGAGACC.

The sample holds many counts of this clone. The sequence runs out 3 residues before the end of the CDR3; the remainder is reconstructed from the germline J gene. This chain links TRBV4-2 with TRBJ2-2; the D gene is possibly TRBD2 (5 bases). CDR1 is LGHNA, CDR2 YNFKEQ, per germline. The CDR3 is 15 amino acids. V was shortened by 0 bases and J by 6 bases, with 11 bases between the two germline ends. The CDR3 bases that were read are TGTGCCAGCAGCCAAGATGAATTGAGGGCCGGGGAG. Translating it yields CASSQDELRAGE. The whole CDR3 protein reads CASSQDELRAGELFF.

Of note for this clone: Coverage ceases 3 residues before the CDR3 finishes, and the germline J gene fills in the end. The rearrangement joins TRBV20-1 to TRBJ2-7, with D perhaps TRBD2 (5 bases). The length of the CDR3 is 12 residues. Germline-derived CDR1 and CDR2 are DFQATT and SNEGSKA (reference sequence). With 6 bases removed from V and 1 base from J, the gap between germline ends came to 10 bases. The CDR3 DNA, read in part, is TGCAGTGCCACCGGGGTTTCCTACGAG. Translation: CSATGVSYE. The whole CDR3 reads CSATGVSYEQYF.

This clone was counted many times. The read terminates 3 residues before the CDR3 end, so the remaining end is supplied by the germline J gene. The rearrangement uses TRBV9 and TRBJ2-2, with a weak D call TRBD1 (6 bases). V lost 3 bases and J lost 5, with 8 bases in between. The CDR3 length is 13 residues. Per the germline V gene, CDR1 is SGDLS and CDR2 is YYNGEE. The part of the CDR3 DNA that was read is TGTGCCAGCAGCGCTAGGGGGACCGGGGAG. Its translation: CASSARGTGE. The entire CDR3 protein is CASSARGTGELFF.

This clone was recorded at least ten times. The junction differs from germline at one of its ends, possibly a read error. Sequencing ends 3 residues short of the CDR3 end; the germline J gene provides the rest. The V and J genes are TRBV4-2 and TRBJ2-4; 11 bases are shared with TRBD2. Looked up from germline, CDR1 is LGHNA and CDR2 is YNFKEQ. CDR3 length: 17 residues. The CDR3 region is CASSQDLAGGTKNIQYF. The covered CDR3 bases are TGCGCCAGCAGCCAAGACCTAGCGGGAGGAACCAAAAACATT.

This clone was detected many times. The CDR3 sequence: CAWSNKGTNNNSPLHF. The covered CDR3 bases are TGTGCCTGGAGCAACAAGGGGACAAATAATAATTCACCC. The rearrangement links TRBV30 to TRBJ1-6, with D perhaps TRBD1 (6 bases). The sequence runs out 3 residues before the end of the CDR3; the remainder is reconstructed from the germline J gene. The germline V gene encodes CDR1 GTSNPN and CDR2 SVGIG (reference sequence). The germline V and J ends were trimmed by 3 bases and 5 bases, with 17 bases remaining between them. This CDR3 is 16 amino acids long.

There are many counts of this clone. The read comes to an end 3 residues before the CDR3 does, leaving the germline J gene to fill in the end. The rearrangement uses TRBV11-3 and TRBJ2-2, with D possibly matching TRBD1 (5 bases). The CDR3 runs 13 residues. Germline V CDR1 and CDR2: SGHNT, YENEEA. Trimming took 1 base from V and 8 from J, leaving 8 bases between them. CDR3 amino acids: CASSLGTKGELFF. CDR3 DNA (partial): TGTGCCAGCAGCTTAGGGACAAAAGGGGAG.

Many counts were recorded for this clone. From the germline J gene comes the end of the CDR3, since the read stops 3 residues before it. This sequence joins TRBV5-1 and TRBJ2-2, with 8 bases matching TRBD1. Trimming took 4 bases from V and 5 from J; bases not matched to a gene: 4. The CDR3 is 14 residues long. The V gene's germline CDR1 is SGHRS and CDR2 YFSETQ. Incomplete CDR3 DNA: TGCGCCAGCAGCCCTAGACAGGGGACCGGGGAG. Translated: CASSPRQGTGE. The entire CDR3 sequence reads CASSPRQGTGELFF.

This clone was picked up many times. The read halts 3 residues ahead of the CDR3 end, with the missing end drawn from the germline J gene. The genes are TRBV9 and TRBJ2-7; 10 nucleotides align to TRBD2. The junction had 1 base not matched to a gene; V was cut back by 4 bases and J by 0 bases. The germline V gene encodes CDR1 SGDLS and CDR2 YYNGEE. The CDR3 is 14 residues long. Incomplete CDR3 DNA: TGTGCCAGCAGCCCTAGCGGGGGCTCCTACGAG. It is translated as CASSPSGGSYE. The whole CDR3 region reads CASSPSGGSYEQYF.

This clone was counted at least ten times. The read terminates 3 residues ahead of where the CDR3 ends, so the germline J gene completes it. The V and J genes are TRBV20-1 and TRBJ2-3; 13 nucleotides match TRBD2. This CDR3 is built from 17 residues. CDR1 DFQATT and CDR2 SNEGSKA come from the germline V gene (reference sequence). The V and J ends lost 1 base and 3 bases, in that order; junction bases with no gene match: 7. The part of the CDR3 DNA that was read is TGCAGTGCTAGAGGCCTTCCGGGACTAGCGGGGACAGATACG. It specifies CSARGLPGLAGTDT. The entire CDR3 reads CSARGLPGLAGTDTQYF.

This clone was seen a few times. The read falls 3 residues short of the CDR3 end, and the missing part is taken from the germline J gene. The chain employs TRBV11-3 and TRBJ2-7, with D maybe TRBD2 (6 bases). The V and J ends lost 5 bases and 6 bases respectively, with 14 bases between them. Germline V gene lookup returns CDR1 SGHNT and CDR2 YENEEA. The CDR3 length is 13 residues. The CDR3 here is CASSPGWGVEQYF. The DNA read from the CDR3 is TGTGCCAGCAGCCCCGGGTGGGGGGTCGAG.

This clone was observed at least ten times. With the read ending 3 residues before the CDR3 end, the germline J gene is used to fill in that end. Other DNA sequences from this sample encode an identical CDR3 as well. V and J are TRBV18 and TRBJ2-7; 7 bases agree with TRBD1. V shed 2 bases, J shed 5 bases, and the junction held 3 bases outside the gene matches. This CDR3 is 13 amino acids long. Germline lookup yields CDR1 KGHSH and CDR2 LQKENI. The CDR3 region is CASSPRTGDEQYF. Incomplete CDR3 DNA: TGTGCCAGCTCACCAAGGACAGGAGACGAG.

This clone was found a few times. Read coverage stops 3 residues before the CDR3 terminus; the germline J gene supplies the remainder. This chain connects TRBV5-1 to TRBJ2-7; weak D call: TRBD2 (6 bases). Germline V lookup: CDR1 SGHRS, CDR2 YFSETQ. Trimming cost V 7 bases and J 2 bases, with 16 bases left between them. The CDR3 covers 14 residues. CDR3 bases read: TGCGCCAGCTACTGGCACGGGGGAGCCTACGAG. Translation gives CASYWHGGAYE. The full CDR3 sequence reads CASYWHGGAYEQYF.

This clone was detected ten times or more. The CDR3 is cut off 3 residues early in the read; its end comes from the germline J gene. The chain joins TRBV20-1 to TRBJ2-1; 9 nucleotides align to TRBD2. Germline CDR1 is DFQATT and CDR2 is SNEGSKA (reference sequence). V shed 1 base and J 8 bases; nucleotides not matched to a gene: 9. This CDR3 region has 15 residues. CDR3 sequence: CSARVFLAGYDEQFF. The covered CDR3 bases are TGCAGTGCTAGAGTGTTTCTAGCGGGATATGATGAG.